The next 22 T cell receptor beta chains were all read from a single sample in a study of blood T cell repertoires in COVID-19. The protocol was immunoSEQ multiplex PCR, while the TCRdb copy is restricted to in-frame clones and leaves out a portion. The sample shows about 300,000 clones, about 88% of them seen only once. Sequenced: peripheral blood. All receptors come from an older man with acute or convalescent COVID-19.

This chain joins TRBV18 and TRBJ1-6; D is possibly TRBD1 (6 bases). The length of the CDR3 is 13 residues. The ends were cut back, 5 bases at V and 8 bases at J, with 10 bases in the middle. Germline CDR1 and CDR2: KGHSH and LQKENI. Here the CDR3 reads CASSEQGYSPLHF. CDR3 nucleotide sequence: TGTGCCAGCTCAGAACAGGGTTATTCACCCCTCCACTTT.

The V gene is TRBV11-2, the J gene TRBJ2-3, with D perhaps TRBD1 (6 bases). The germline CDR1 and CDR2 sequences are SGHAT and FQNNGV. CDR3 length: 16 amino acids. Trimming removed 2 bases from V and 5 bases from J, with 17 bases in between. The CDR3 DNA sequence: TGTGCCAGCAGCTTATTGGGGGCTACCTCCGGAGATACGCAGTATTTT. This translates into CASSLLGATSGDTQYF.

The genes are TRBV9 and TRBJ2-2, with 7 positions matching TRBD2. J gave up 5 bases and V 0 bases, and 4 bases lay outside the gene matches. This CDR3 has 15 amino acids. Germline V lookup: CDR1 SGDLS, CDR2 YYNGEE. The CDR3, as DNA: TGTGCCAGCAGCGTAGCGGGGGGTATAACCGGGGAGCTGTTTTTT. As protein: CASSVAGGITGELFF.

The CDR3 reads CASSQVWSGSEAFF. In nucleotides, the CDR3 is TGTGCCAGCAGCCAAGTCTGGTCAGGCTCTGAAGCTTTCTTT. The chain links TRBV3-1 (or the pseudogene TRBV3-2) to TRBJ1-1; D gene unclear. V lost 1 base and J 6 bases, leaving 12 bases between the germline ends. CDR1 and CDR2 (germline): LGHDT, YNNKEL (reference sequence). The CDR3 covers 14 residues.

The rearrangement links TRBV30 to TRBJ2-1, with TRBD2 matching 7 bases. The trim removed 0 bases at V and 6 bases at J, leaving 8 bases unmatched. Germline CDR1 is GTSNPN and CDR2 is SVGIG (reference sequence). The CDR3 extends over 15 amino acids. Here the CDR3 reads CAWSVQSGIFNEQFF. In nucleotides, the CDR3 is TGTGCCTGGAGTGTACAGAGCGGGATTTTCAATGAGCAGTTCTTC.

The CDR3 DNA reads TGTGCCAGCAGTTACGACAGGGGCAGCACAGATACGCAGTATTTT. Amino acid sequence: CASSYDRGSTDTQYF. This sequence joins TRBV6-2 or TRBV6-3 and TRBJ2-3, with 8 bases aligning to TRBD1. The CDR3 extends over 15 amino acids. From germline, CDR1 is MNHEY and CDR2 SVGEGT. The ends lost 2 bases at V and 0 bases at J; junction bases unmatched: 1.

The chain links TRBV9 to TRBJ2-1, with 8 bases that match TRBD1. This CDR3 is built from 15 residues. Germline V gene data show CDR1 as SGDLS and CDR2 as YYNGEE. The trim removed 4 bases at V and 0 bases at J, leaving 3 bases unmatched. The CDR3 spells CASSRQGFSYNEQFF. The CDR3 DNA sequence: TGTGCCAGCAGCCGACAGGGGTTCTCCTACAATGAGCAGTTCTTC.

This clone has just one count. The CDR3 DNA reads as TGTGCCAGCTCACCTCGACAGGGGATCGGCGGCTACACCTTC. Amino acids: CASSPRQGIGGYTF. J is TRBJ1-2 and V is TRBV18, with 8 bases that match TRBD1. The germline V gene encodes CDR1 KGHSH and CDR2 LQKENI. The CDR3 covers 14 residues. J lost 8 bases, V lost 3 bases, and 8 bases had no gene match.

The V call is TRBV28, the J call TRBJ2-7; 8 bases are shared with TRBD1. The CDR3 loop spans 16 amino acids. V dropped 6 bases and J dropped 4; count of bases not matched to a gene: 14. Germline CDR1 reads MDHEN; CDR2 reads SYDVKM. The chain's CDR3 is CASSLKGRGLEYEQYF. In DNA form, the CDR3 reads TGTGCCAGCAGCCTCAAGGGCAGGGGGCTCGAGTACGAGCAGTACTTC.

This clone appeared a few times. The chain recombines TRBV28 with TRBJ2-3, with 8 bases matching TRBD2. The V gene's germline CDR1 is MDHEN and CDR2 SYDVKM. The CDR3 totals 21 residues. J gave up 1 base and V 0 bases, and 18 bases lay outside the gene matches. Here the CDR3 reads CASSLCNAHRVLADGTDTQYF. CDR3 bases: TGTGCCAGCAGTTTATGCAATGCCCATCGGGTACTAGCGGACGGCACAGATACGCAGTATTTT.

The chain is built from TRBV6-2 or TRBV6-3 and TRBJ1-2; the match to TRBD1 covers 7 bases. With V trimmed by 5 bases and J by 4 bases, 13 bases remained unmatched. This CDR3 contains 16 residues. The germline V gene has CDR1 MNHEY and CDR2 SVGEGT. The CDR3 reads CASSRPPDRRFYGYTF. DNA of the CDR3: TGTGCCAGCAGTCGACCCCCGGACAGGCGATTCTATGGCTACACCTTC.

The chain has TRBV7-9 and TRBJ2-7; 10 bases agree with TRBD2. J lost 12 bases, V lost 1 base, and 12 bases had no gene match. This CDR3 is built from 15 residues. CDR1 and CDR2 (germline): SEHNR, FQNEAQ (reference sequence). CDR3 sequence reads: CASSLVNWTSGPGYF. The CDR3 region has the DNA TGTGCCAGCAGCTTAGTGAATTGGACTAGCGGCCCGGGGTACTTC. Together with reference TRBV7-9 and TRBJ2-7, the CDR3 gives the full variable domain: DTGVSQNPRHKITKRGQNVTFRCDPISEHNRLYWYRQTLGQGPEFLTYFQNEAQLEKSRLLSDRFSAERPKGSFSTLEIQRTEQGDSAMYLCASSLVNWTSGPGYFGPGTRLTVT.

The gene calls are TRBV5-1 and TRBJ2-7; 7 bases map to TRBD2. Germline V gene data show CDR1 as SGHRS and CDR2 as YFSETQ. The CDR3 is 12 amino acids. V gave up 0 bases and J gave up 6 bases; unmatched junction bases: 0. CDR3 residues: CASSLVAGEQYF. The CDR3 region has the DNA TGCGCCAGCAGCTTGGTAGCGGGCGAGCAGTACTTC.

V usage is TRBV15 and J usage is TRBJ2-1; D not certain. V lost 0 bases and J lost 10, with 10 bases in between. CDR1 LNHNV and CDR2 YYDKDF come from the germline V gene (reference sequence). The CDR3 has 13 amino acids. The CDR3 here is CATSRDPAREQFF. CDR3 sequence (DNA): TGTGCCACCAGCAGAGACCCCGCGCGGGAGCAGTTCTTC.

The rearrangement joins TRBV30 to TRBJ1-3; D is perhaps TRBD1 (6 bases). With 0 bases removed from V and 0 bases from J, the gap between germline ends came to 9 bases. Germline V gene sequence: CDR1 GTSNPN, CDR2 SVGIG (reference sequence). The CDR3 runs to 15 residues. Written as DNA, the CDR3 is TGTGCCTGGAGTGTACCAGGGGCCTCTGGAAACACCATATATTTT. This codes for CAWSVPGASGNTIYF. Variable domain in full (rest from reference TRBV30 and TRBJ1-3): SQTIHQWPATLVQPVGSPLSLECTVEGTSNPNLYWYRQAAGRGLQLLFYSVGIGQISSEVPQNLSASRPQDRQFILSSKKLLLSDSGFYLCAWSVPGASGNTIYFGEGSWLTVV.

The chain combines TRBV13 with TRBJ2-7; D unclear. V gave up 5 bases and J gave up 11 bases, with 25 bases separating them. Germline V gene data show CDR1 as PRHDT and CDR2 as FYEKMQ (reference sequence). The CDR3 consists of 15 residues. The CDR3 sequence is CASSPFGAVSFLEYF. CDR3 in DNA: TGTGCCAGCAGCCCCTTCGGAGCAGTCTCCTTTTTGGAGTACTTC.

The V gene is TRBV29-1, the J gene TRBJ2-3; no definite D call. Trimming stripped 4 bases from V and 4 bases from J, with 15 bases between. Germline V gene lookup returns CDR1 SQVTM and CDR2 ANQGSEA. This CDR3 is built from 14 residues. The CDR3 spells CSVVRLNGADTQYF. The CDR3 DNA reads TGCAGCGTTGTTAGACTCAATGGAGCAGATACGCAGTATTTT.

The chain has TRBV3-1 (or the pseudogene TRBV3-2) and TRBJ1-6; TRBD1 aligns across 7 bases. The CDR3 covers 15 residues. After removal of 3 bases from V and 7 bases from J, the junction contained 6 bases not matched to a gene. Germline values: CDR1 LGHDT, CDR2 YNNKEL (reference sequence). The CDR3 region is CASSHEGQVNSPLHF. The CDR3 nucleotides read TGTGCCAGCAGCCACGAAGGACAGGTCAATTCACCCCTCCACTTT.

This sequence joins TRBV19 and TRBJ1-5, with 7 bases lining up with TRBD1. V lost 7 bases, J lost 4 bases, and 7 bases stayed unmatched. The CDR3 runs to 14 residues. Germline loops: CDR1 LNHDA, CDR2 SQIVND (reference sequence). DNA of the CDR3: TGTGCCAGTACCCCAGGGACAGCGAATCAGCCCCAGCATTTT. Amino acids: CASTPGTANQPQHF.

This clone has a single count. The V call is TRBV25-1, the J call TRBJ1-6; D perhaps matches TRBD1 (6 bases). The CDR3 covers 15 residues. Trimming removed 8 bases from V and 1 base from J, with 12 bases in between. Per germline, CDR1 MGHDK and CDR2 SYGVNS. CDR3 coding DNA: TGTGCCAGCTCCAGGGGAGGGTCCTATAATTCACCCCTCCACTTT. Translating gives CASSRGGSYNSPLHF.

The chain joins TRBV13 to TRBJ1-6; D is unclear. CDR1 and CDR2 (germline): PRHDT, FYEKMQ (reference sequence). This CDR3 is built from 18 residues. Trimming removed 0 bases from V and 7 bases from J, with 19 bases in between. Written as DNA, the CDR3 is TGTGCCAGCAGCTTAGGCCTGACTGGATTCGCGGTAAATTCACCCCTCCACTTT. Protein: CASSLGLTGFAVNSPLHF.

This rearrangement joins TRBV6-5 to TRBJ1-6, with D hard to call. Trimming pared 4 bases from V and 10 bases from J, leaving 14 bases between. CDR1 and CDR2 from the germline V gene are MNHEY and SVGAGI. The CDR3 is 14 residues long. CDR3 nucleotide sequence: TGTGCCAGCAGTTCGGGGAATTTGGGGTCACCCCTCCACTTT. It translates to CASSSGNLGSPLHF.